This TCR beta chain originates from a study of T cell responses to AZD1222 COVID-19 vaccine. Whole-study results and caveats: No day 14 peak samples; only post-peak repertoires were characterized. Reports indicate that nearly half of spike-specific TCRs are directed at unmutated variant regions. Seropositive AZD1222 recipients at baseline numbered only five or six. The donors showed a predominance of white British ancestry and of females, with possible underestimation of clonal diversity.

Using immunoSEQ multiplex PCR, the repertoire was profiled, and TCRdb retains in-frame clones only, with some absent. The data contain about 150,000 clones, roughly 89% of them seen just once; the ten biggest clones take up roughly 1.5%. Trimming removed 5 bases from V and 0 bases from J, with 11 bases in between. The V gene's germline CDR1 is MNHEY and CDR2 SVGAGI. CDR3 length equals 15 residues. About this clone itself: Antigen unknown.

This clonotype originated in an adult in good health. The rearrangement uses TRBV6-5 and TRBJ2-1; D gene ambiguous. The material sequenced was peripheral blood, taken on day 0 of AZD1222 vaccination. The CDR3 sequence: CASSIWWGSYNEQFF. DNA of the CDR3: TGTGCCAGCAGTATATGGTGGGGCTCCTACAATGAGCAGTTCTTC.